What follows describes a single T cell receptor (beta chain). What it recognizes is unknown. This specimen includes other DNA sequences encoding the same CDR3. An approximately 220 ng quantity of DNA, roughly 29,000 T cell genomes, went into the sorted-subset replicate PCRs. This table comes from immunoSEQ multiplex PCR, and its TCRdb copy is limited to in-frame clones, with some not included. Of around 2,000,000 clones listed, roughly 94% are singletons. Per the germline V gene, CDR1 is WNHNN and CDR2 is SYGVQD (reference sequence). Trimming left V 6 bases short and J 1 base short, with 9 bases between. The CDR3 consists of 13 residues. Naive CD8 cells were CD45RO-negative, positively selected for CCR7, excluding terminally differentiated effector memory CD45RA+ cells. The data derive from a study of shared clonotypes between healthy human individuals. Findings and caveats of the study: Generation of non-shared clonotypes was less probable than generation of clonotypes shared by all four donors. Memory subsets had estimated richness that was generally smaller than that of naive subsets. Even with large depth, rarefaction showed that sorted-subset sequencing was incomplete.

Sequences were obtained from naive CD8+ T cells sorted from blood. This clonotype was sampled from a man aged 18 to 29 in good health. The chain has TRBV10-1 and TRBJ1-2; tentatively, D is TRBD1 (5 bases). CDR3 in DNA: TGCGCCAGCAGCCCAGGGAGTAACTATGGCTACACCTTC. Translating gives CASSPGSNYGYTF.